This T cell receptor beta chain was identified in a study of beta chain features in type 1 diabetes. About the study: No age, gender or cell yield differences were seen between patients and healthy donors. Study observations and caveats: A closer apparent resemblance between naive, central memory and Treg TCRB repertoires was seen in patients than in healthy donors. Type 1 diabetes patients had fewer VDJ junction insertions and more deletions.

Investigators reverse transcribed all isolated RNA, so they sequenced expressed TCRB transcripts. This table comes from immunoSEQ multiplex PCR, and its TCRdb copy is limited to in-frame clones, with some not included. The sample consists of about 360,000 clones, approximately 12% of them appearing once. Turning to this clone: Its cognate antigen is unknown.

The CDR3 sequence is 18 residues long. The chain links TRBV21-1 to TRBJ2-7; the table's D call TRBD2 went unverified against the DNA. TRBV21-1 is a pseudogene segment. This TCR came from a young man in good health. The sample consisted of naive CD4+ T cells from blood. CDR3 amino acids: CASSLSPGLGGRLNEQYF. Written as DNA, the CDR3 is TGTGCCAGCAGCCTCAGCCCGGGGTTGGGCGGCCGTTTAAACGAGCAGTACTTC.